The T cell receptor beta chain described here comes from a study of T-cell memory formation after mild COVID-19 (dated by TCRdb to 2020 to 2022). Regarding the complete study: TCR sequence clusters from the two donors were largely donor specific. The cohort was made up of two young adult volunteers, one female and one male, who were previously healthy. In two donors, T-cell clones that expanded and contracted after mild COVID-19 were tracked by sequencing TCRalpha and TCRbeta repertoires over time.

TCRdb names Illumina NovaSeq 6000 as the instrument used. TCRalpha and TCRbeta cDNA libraries were constructed by 5'RACE with constant-segment primers, with sample barcodes and unique molecular identifiers being introduced. Trizol reagent was used to extract RNA from every sample. The libraries were amplified in two PCR steps, and the second step added a second sample barcode and Illumina TruSeq adapters. Sequencing of the libraries was done on an Illumina NovaSeq, producing 2 x 150 bp paired-end reads. The study's processing was this. With migec v1.2.7, reads were demultiplexed and then collapsed into UMI-guided consensus sequences. Using mixcr v2.1.11, UMI consensuses were aligned to TRA and TRB V and J templates and then assembled into clonotypes. A clonotype was counted as expanded or contracted only if both edgeR and NoisET called the change significant, with noise models trained on biological replicates. edgeR calls used a false discovery rate-adjusted p below 0.01 and a log2 fold-change threshold of 1. As an exploratory analysis of dynamics, max-normalized trajectories of the 1000 most abundant clonotypes were examined by PCA with hierarchical clustering. Separately sequenced CD4+ and CD8+ repertoires were used to assign a CD4 or CD8 phenotype to each responding clone. The public reads were run again by TCRdb, first through fastp at Q25 and then through MiXCR, and only productive beta chains were kept. Every CDR3 protein is listed once, alongside the most common genes and DNA of its rows. TCRdb, not the original authors, processed these V and J calls. In all, the sample holds 100,000 to 140,000 distinct CDR3 sequences, and around an eighth of those were seen once. The ten largest clones add up to roughly 40% of the sample.

In regard to this clonotype: Its antigen remains undetermined. Base qualities are not at hand, and no much larger clone is one base apart.

The CDR3 goes from the cysteine to the phenylalanine over 16 residues. This entry keeps only the CDR3 DNA: 48 bases, framed from base 1. Trimming takes 4 bases off V and 3 bases off J; junction bases not matched to a gene: 8. The CDR1 and CDR2 encoded by the germline V gene are KGHSH and LQKENI. Points the paper makes about the study in general: The study included only a couple of mild cases, and larger cohorts that include severe cases with pre-infection samples were judged to be necessary. Clones that contracted from day 15 to 85 showed balanced CD4/CD8 phenotypes, whereas a second wave of clones that expanded from day 15 to 37 leaned towards CD4+. Contracting CD4+ clones were found mainly in CM and EM memory subsets, while CD8+ clones were enriched in EMRA. SARS-CoV-2 specificity of the second-wave clones peaking on day 37 was not confirmed. Some responding clones were found in pre-infection memory, which suggests that pre-existing cross-reactive memory T cells took part in the SARS-CoV-2 response.

PBMCs were isolated by Ficoll-Paque density gradient centrifugation. The rearranged chain carries TRBV18 and TRBJ2-2; TRBD1 lines up with 7 middle nucleotides. The sequence was collected from a man aged 18 to 35 who had mild COVID-19 (a few samples of this study predate the infection). The sample titles of this study are shuffled in the database, so cell type and time point are left out; the donor was told from shared clones. Sequenced material: PBMCs or a T cell subset sorted from them (not recorded which). The bases read TGTGCCAGCTCACGAACCGGGACAGTATACACCGGGGAGCTGTTTTTT. It translates to CASSRTGTVYTGELFF.